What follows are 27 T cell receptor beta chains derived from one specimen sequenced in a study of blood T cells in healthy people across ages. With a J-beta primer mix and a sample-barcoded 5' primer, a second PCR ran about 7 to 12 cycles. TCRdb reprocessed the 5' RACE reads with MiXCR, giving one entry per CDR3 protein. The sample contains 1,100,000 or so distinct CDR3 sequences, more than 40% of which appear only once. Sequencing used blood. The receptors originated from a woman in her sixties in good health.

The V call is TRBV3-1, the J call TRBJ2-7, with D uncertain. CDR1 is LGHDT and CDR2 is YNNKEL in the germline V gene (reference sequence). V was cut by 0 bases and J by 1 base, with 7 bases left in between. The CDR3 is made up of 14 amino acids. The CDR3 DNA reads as TGTGCCAGCAGCCAAGATCACGGATCCTACGAGCAGTACTTC. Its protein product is CASSQDHGSYEQYF.

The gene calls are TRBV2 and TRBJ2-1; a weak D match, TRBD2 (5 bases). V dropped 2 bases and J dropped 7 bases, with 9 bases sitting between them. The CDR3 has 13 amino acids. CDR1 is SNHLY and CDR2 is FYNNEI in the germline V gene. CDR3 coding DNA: TGTGCCAGCAGTGAAAGGTGGAGGAATGAGCAGTTCTTC. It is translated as CASSERWRNEQFF. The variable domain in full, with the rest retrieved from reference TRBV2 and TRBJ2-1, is EPEVTQTPSHQVTQMGQEVILRCVPISNHLYFYWYRQILGQKVEFLVSFYNNEISEKSEIFDDQFSVERPDGSNFTLKIRSTKLEDSAMYFCASSERWRNEQFFGPGTRLTVL.

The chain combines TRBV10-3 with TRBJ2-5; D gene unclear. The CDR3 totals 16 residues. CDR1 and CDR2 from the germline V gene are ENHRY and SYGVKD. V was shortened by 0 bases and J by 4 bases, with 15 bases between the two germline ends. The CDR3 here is CAISESGGQPGETQYF. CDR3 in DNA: TGTGCCATCAGTGAGTCTGGCGGCCAACCGGGAGAGACCCAGTACTTC.

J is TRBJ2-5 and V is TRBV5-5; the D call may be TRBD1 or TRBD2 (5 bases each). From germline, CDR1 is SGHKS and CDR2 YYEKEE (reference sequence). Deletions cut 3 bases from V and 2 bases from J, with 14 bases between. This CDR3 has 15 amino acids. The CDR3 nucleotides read TGTGCCAGCAGCTCTGAGGGGATCGGACAAGAGACCCAGTACTTC. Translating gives CASSSEGIGQETQYF.

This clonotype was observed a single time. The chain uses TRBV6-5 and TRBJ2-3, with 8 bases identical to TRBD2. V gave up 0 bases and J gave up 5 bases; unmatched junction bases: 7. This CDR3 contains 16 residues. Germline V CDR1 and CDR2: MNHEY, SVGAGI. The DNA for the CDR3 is TGTGCCAGCAGTTACTCGTCGGGACTAGGTGAAGATACGCAGTATTTT. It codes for CASSYSSGLGEDTQYF.

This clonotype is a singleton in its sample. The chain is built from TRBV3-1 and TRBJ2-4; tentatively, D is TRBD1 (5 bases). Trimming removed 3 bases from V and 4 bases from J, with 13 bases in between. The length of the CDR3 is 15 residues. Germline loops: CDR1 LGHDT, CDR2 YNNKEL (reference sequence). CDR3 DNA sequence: TGTGCCAGCAGCCAGGAGCGACAGTTGAAAAACATTCAGTACTTC. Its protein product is CASSQERQLKNIQYF. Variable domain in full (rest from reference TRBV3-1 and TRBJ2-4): DTAVSQTPKYLVTQMGNDKSIKCEQNLGHDTMYWYKQDSKKFLKIMFSYNNKELIINETVPNRFSPKSPDKAHLNLHINSLELGDSAVYFCASSQERQLKNIQYFGAGTRLSVL.

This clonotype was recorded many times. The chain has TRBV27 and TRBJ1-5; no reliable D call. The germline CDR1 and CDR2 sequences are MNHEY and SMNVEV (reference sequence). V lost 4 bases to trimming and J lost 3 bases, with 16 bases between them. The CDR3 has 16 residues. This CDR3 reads CASSSLAAAPNQPQHF. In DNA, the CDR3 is TGTGCCAGCAGTTCCCTGGCGGCAGCACCCAATCAGCCCCAGCATTTT.

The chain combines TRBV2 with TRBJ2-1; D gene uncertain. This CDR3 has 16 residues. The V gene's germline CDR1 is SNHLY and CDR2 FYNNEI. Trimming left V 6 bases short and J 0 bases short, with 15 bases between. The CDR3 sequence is CASRNFVLGSYNEQFF. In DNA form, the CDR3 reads TGTGCCAGCAGAAATTTCGTCTTGGGCTCCTACAATGAGCAGTTCTTC.

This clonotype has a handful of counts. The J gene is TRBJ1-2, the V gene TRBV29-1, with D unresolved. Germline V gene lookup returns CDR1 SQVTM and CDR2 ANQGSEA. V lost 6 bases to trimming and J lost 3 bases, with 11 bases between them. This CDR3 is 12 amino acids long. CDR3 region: CSVREFDYGYTF. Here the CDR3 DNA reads TGCAGCGTAAGGGAATTTGACTATGGCTACACCTTC.

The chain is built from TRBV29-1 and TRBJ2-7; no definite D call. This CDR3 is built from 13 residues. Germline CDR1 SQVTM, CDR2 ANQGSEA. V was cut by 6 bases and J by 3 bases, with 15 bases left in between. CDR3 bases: TGCAGCGTATCAGACCTCACGCGCTACGAGCAGTACTTC. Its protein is CSVSDLTRYEQYF.

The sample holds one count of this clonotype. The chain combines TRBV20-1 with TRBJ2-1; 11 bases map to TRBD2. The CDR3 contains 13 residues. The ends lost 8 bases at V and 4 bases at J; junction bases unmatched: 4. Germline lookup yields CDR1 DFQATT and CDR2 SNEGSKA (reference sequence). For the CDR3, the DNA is TGCAGTTTAGCGGGAGGGCCGTACAATGAGCAGTTCTTC. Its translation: CSLAGGPYNEQFF.

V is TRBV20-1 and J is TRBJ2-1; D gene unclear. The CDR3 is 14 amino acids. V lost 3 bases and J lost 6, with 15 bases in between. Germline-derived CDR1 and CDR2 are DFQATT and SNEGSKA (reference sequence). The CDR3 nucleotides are TGCAGTGCTAGTTTCCCCCCTTTTGGCAATGAGCAGTTCTTC. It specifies CSASFPPFGNEQFF.

The CDR3 DNA sequence: TGCAGCGTTGAAGGACTCCCCAACTATGGCTACACCTTC. It codes for CSVEGLPNYGYTF. The chain joins TRBV29-1 to TRBJ1-2; D remains ambiguous. Germline V lookup: CDR1 SQVTM, CDR2 ANQGSEA. Trimming removed 1 base at V and 2 bases at J, with 8 bases between. The CDR3 is 13 amino acids.

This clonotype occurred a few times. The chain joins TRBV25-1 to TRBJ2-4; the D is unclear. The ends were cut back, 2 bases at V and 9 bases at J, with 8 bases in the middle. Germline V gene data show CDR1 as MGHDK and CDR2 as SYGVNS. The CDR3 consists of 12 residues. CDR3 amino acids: CASSELGGIQYF. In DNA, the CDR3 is TGTGCCAGCAGTGAACTGGGCGGCATTCAGTACTTC.

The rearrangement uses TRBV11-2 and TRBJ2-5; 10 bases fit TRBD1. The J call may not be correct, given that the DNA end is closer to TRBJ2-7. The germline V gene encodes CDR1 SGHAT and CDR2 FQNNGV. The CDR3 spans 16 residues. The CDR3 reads CASSPTETGGVHEQYF. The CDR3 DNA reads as TGTGCCAGCAGCCCCACCGAGACAGGGGGCGTGCACGAGCAGTACTTC.

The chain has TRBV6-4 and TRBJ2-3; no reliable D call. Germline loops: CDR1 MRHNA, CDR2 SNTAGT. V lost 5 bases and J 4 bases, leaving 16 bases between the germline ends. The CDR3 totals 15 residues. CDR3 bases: TGTGCCAGCAGTAGGTCTACTCCCCGTCCAGATACGCAGTATTTT. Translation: CASSRSTPRPDTQYF.

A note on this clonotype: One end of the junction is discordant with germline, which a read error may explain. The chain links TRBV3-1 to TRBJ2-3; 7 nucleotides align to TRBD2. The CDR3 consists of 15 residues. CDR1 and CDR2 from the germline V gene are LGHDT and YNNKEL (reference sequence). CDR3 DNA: TGTGCCAGCAGCCAAGAACTAGCGCGCACAGATGCGCAGTATTTT. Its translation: CASSQELARTDAQYF.

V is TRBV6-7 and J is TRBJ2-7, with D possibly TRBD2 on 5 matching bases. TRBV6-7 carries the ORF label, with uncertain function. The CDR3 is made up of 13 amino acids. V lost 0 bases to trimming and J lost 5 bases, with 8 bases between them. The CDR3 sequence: CASSYSEVHEQYF. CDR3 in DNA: TGTGCCAGCAGTTACTCGGAGGTCCACGAGCAGTACTTC.

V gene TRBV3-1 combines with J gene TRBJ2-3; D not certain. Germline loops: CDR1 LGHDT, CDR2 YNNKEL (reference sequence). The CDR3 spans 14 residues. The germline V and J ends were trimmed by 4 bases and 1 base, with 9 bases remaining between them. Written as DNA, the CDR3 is TGTGCCAGCAGCCCCGGGTCTGGCACAGATACGCAGTATTTT. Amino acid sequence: CASSPGSGTDTQYF.

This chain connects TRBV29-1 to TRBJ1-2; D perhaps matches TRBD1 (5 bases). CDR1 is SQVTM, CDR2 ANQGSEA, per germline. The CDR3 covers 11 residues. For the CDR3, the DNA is TGCAGGGGGGTAATGTGGTATGGCTACACCTTC. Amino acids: CRGVMWYGYTF.

As DNA, the CDR3 is TGTGCCAGCGTACACTTCCGCGCCCTAGGCGATGAGCAGTTCTTC. Its protein is CASVHFRALGDEQFF. V is TRBV6-1 and J is TRBJ2-1; D not certain. The CDR3 sequence is 15 residues long. CDR1 is MNHNS and CDR2 is SASEGT in the germline V gene. The ends were cut back, 8 bases at V and 8 bases at J, with 22 bases in the middle.

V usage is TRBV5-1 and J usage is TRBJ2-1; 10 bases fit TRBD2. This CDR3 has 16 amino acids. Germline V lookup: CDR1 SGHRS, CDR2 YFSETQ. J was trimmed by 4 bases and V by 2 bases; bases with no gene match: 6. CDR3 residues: CASSLTASGSYNEQFF. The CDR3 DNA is TGCGCCAGCAGCTTAACAGCTAGCGGGAGTTACAATGAGCAGTTCTTC.

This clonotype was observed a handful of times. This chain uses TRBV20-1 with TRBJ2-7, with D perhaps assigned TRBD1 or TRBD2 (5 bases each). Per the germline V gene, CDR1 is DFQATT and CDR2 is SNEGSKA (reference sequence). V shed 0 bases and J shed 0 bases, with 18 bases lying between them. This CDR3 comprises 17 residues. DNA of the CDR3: TGCAGTGCTAGAGATTTACTAAGGGACGGAAGCTCCTACGAGCAGTACTTC. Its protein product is CSARDLLRDGSSYEQYF.

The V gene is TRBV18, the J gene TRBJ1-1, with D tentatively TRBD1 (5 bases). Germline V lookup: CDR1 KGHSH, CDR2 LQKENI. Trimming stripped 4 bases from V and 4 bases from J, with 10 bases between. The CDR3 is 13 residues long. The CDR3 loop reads CASSRDAGTEAFF. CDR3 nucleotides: TGTGCCAGCTCACGGGACGCCGGCACTGAAGCTTTCTTT.

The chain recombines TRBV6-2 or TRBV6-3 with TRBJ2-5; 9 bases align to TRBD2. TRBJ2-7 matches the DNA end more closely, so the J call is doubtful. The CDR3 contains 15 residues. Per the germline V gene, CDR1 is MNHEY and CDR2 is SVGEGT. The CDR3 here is CASSYSPAGGYEQYF. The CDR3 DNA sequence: TGTGCCAGCAGTTACTCTCCAGCGGGAGGCTACGAGCAGTACTTC.

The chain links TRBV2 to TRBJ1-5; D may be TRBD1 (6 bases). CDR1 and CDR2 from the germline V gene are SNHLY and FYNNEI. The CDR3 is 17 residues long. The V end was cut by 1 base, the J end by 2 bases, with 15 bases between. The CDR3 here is CASSEEGGNVGNQPQHF. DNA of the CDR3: TGTGCCAGCAGTGAAGAAGGGGGAAACGTCGGCAATCAGCCCCAGCATTTT.

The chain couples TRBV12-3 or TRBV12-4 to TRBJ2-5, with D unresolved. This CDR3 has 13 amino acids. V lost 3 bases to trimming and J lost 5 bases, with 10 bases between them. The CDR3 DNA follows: TGTGCCAGCAGTTTGAGGCAGTTGGAGACCCAGTACTTC. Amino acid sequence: CASSLRQLETQYF.